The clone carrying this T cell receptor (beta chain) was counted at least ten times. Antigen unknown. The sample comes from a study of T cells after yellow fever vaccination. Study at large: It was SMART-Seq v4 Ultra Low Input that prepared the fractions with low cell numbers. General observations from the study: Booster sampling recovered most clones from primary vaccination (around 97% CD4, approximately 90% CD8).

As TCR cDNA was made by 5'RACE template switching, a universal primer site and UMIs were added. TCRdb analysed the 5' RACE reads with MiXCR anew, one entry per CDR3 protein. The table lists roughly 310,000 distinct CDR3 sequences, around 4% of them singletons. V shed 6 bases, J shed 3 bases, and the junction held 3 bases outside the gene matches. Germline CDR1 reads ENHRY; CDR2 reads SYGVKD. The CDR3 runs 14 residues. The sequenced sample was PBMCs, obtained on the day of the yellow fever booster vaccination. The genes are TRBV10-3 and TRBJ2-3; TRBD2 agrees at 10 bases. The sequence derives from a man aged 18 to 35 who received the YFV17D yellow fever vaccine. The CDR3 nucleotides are TGTGCCATCAGGGTTAGCGGGGGGACAGATACGCAGTATTTT. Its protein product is CAIRVSGGTDTQYF.